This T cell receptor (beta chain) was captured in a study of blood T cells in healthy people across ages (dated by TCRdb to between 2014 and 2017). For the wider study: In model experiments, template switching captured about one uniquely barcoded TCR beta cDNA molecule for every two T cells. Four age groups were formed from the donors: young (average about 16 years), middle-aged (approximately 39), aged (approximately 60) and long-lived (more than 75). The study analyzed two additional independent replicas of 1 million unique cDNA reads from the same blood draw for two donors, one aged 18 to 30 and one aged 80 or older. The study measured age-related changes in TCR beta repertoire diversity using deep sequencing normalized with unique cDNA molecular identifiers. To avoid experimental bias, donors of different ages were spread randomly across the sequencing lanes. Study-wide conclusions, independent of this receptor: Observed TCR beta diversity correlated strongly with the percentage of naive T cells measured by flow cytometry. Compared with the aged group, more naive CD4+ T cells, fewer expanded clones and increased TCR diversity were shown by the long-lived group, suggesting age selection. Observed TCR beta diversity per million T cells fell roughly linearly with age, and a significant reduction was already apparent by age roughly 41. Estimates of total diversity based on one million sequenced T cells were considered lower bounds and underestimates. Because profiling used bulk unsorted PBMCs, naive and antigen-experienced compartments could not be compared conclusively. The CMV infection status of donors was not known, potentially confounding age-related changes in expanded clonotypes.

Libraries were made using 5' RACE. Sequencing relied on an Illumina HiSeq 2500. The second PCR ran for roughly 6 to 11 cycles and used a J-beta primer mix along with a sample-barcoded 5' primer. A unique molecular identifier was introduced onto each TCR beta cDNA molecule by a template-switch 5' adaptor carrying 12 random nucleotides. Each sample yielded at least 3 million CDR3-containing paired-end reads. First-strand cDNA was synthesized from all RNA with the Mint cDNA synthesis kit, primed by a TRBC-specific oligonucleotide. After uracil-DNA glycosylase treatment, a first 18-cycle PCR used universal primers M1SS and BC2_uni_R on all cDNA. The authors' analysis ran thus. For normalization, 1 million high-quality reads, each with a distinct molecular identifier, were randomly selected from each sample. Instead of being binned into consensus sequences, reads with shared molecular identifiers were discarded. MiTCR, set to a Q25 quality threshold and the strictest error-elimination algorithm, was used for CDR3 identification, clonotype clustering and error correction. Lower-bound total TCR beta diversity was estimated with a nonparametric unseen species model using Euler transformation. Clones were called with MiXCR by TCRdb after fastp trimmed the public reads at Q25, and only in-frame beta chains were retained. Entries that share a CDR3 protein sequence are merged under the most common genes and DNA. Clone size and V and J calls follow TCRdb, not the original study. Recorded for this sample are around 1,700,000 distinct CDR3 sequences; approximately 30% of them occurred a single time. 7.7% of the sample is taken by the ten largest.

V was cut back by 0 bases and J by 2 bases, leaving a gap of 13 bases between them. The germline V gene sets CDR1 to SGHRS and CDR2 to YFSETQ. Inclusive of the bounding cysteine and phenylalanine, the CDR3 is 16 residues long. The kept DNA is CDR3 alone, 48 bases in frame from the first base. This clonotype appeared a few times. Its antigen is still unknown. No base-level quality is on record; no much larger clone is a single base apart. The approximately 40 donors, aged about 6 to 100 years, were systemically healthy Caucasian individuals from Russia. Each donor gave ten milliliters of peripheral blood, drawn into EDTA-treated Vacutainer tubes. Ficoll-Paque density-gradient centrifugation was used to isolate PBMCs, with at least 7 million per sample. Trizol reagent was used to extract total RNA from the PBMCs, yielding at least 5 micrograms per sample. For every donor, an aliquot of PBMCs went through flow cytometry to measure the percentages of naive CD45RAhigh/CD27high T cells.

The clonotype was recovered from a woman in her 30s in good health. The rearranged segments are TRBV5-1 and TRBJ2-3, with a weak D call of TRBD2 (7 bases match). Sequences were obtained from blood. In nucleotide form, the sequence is TGCGCCAGCAGCTTGGCGGCGGGGGCCTCCACAGATACGCAGTATTTT. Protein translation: CASSLAAGASTDTQYF.